Included here is one TCR beta chain sequence, with context. Its antigen is undetermined. The data were obtained in a study of T cells in localized non-small cell lung cancer. This table comes from immunoSEQ multiplex PCR, and its TCRdb copy is limited to in-frame clones, with some not included. The sample consists of 25,000 to 40,000 clones, roughly three quarters of them appearing once. V lost 1 base to trimming and J lost 1 base; unmatched junction nucleotides: 3. Germline V lookup: CDR1 MGHRA, CDR2 YSYEKL. This CDR3 spans 15 amino acids. Study observations and caveats: Analysis by sequencing included only one tumor region, so heterogeneity remains possible. Uninvolved adjacent lung had the highest recorded T cell clonality, with tumor below it. Longer survival (overall) was linked to higher T cell density in blood. Researchers found a median around 61 of the top 100 tumor clones in adjacent lung.

This sequence originates from a male donor older than 55 with stage II squamous cell lung carcinoma. Sequences were derived from peripheral blood, sampled before any cancer treatment. The V and J genes are TRBV4-1 and TRBJ1-1, with TRBD1 matching over 7 bases. The CDR3 loop is CASSQVKGANTEAFF. CDR3 nucleotide sequence: TGCGCCAGCAGCCAAGTGAAGGGGGCGAACACTGAAGCTTTCTTT.